The next 27 T cell receptor beta chains were all read from a single sample in a study of shared T cell receptors in the human thymus. This table comes from immunoSEQ multiplex PCR, and its TCRdb copy is limited to in-frame clones, with some not included. The repertoire has 55,000 to 75,000 clones, over 90% of them found once; the top ten carry around 0.035%. Source material: thymocytes. Receptors were obtained from a human donor.

The V and J genes are TRBV12-2 and TRBJ1-2. TRBV12-2 is a pseudogene locus. The CDR3 is 19 amino acids. Here the CDR3 reads CASRQTVGRDPLYNYGYTF. CDR3 DNA: TGTGCAAGTCGTCAAACTGTCGGCCGGGACCCCTTATATAACTATGGCTACACCTTC.

The rearrangement links TRBV2 to TRBJ2-3; 7 bases match TRBD2. Germline CDR1 is SNHLY and CDR2 is FYNNEI. The length of the CDR3 is 16 residues. After removal of 7 bases from V and 0 bases from J, the junction contained 10 bases not matched to a gene. The CDR3 sequence: CASTFPSGTSTDTQYF. Here the CDR3 DNA reads TGTGCCAGCACGTTCCCTAGCGGCACTAGCACAGATACGCAGTATTTT.

The chain links TRBV4-2 to TRBJ2-3; possible D gene TRBD2, 7 bases. This CDR3 region has 17 residues. V was shortened by 1 base and J by 5 bases, with 19 bases between the two germline ends. The germline gives CDR1 LGHNA, CDR2 YNFKEQ. CDR3 sequence reads: CASSQGVRGARQDTQYF. DNA of the CDR3: TGTGCCAGCAGCCAAGGGGTCCGGGGGGCCCGACAAGATACGCAGTATTTT.

V is TRBV7-2 and J is TRBJ2-1; D unresolved. This CDR3 is built from 17 residues. Between the trimmed V and J ends, which lost 1 base and 8 bases, there was a span of 21 bases. The germline V gene has CDR1 SGHTA and CDR2 FQGNSA. CDR3 loop: CASSLECRLVLGDEQFF. Here the CDR3 DNA reads TGTGCCAGCAGCTTAGAATGTAGGCTAGTTCTTGGCGATGAGCAGTTCTTC.

The chain has TRBV15 and TRBJ1-6; D possibly corresponds to TRBD1 (5 bases). Germline V gene data show CDR1 as LNHNV and CDR2 as YYDKDF (reference sequence). This CDR3 has 18 amino acids. V was clipped by 0 bases and J by 13 bases, with 25 bases between them. In nucleotides, the CDR3 is TGTGCCACCAGCAGAGAGGGCGTAACGGGGCCTCCAGTGGTGCCCCTCCACTTT. Protein sequence: CATSREGVTGPPVVPLHF.

The chain joins TRBV28 to TRBJ2-7, with 7 positions matching TRBD1. In germline, CDR1 is MDHEN, CDR2 SYDVKM. This CDR3 comprises 16 residues. Germline trimming cut 8 bases from V and 7 bases from J; bases unmatched to any gene: 20. The CDR3 reads CASYSEPGTALWEQYF. The DNA of the CDR3 is TGTGCCAGCTACTCCGAGCCCGGGACAGCCCTCTGGGAGCAGTACTTC.

The chain is built from TRBV25-1 and TRBJ2-3, with D unclear. CDR1 is MGHDK, CDR2 SYGVNS, per germline. CDR3 length: 11 amino acids. Deletions cut 6 bases from V and 12 bases from J, with 13 bases between. The CDR3: CASRGSSCQYF. The CDR3 region has the DNA TGTGCCAGCAGAGGTTCCTCATGTCAGTATTTT. The whole variable domain, remainder taken from reference TRBV25-1 and TRBJ2-3, is EADIYQTPRYLVIGTGKKITLECSQTMGHDKMYWYQQDPGMELHLIHYSYGVNSTEKGDLSSESTVSRIRTEHFPLTLESARPSHTSQYLCASRGSSCQYFGPGTRLTVL.

This clone was detected once. This chain links TRBV7-9 with TRBJ1-1; possible D gene TRBD1, 5 bases. This CDR3 spans 13 amino acids. Trimming removed 1 base at V and 3 bases at J, with 6 bases between. Germline values: CDR1 SEHNR, CDR2 FQNEAQ (reference sequence). The chain's CDR3 is CASSLEGDTEAFF. DNA for the CDR3: TGTGCCAGCAGCTTAGAAGGGGACACTGAAGCTTTCTTT.

Comments on this clone: Other DNA sequences in this sample translate to the same CDR3. The genes are TRBV5-1 and TRBJ1-1; D unclear. Germline CDR1 and CDR2: SGHRS and YFSETQ. The V gene lost 5 bases and the J gene lost 0 bases, with 14 bases spanning the gap. The CDR3 runs 15 residues. CDR3 amino acids: CASRLLESMNTEAFF. The CDR3 DNA follows: TGCGCCAGCAGGCTGTTGGAGAGCATGAACACTGAAGCTTTCTTT.

The chain uses TRBV9 and TRBJ2-2; 10 positions match TRBD1. Trimming at V came to 7 bases and at J to 4 bases, leaving 7 bases not matched to a gene. The V gene's germline CDR1 is SGDLS and CDR2 YYNGEE. This CDR3 has 15 residues. The DNA of the CDR3 is TGTGCCAGCGCCGGGACAGGGGAGATCACCGGGGAGCTGTTTTTT. It specifies CASAGTGEITGELFF.

V and J are TRBV5-8 and TRBJ2-3, with D possibly being TRBD1 (6 bases). Germline V gene sequence: CDR1 SGHTS, CDR2 YDEGEE. V lost 3 bases to trimming and J lost 4 bases, with 15 bases between them. The CDR3 runs 15 residues. CDR3 residues: CASSSPVTGSDTQYF. The CDR3 bases are TGTGCCAGCAGCTCCCCGGTCACAGGGTCAGATACGCAGTATTTT.

The genes are TRBV11-2 and TRBJ2-2; D is perhaps TRBD1 or TRBD2 (6 bases each). The CDR3 is 18 residues long. Germline loops: CDR1 SGHAT, CDR2 FQNNGV. V was clipped by 0 bases and J by 6 bases, with 20 bases between them. The CDR3 coding sequence is TGTGCCAGCAGCTTAGAGGGGGACCAGGGGAGGTGGGCCGGGGAGCTGTTTTTT. This gives the protein CASSLEGDQGRWAGELFF.

This chain links TRBV5-1 with TRBJ2-7, with D possibly TRBD1 on 6 matching bases. The CDR3 sequence is 14 residues long. V was shortened by 5 bases and J by 2 bases, with 14 bases between the two germline ends. In germline, CDR1 is SGHRS, CDR2 YFSETQ. The CDR3 region has the DNA TGCGCCAGCAGTCCTGACAGGCAGACCTACGAGCAGTACTTC. Its translation: CASSPDRQTYEQYF.

J is TRBJ1-4 and V is TRBV6-1; D uncertain. V lost 2 bases to trimming and J lost 8 bases, with 12 bases between them. The CDR3 has 14 residues. Germline V gene data show CDR1 as MNHNS and CDR2 as SASEGT. CDR3 sequence: CASSEKHRTEKLFF. CDR3 bases: TGTGCCAGCAGTGAAAAGCATCGTACCGAAAAACTGTTTTTT.

This rearrangement joins TRBV7-4 to TRBJ2-5, with 8 bases fitting TRBD1. Trimming at V came to 2 bases and at J to 3 bases, leaving 14 bases not matched to a gene. CDR3 length equals 18 residues. Germline V gene lookup returns CDR1 SGHVT and CDR2 SQSDAQ. Here the CDR3 DNA reads TGTGCCAGCAGCTTACCTAGTGGGACAGGCCAAAGAGAAGAGACCCAGTACTTC. Translation: CASSLPSGTGQREETQYF.

In this sample, this clone turned up a few times. The rearrangement joins TRBV5-6 to TRBJ2-5; no clear D gene. V was trimmed by 3 bases and J by 3 bases, leaving 9 bases between them. The CDR3 spans 13 residues. Per the germline V gene, CDR1 is SGHDT and CDR2 is YYEEEE. Here the CDR3 reads CASSYNLKETQYF. CDR3 bases: TGTGCCAGCAGCTATAACTTAAAAGAGACCCAGTACTTC. The whole variable domain, remainder taken from reference TRBV5-6 and TRBJ2-5, is DAGVTQSPTHLIKTRGQQVTLRCSPKSGHDTVSWYQQALGQGPQFIFQYYEEEERQRGNFPDRFSGHQFPNYSSELNVNALLLGDSALYLCASSYNLKETQYFGPGTRLLVL.

The chain recombines TRBV5-4 with TRBJ2-5; 12 bases fit TRBD2. V was clipped by 2 bases and J by 6 bases; unmatched bases: 11. This CDR3 has 17 amino acids. Germline-derived CDR1 and CDR2 are SGHNT and YYREEE (reference sequence). CDR3 sequence: CASSFGPSGGAVQTQYF. CDR3 in DNA: TGTGCCAGCAGCTTTGGGCCTAGCGGGGGGGCCGTGCAGACCCAGTACTTC.

This chain uses TRBV2 with TRBJ1-2, with D possibly being TRBD1 (5 bases). CDR1 is SNHLY, CDR2 FYNNEI, per germline. CDR3 length equals 15 residues. Trimming shortened V by 7 bases and J by 6 bases, and 21 bases separated the two germline ends. The CDR3 spells CASNEFRPGTNGYTF. CDR3 DNA: TGTGCCAGCAATGAGTTTCGTCCCGGGACCAATGGCTACACCTTC. The full variable domain, its missing parts supplied by reference TRBV2 and TRBJ1-2, is EPEVTQTPSHQVTQMGQEVILRCVPISNHLYFYWYRQILGQKVEFLVSFYNNEISEKSEIFDDQFSVERPDGSNFTLKIRSTKLEDSAMYFCASNEFRPGTNGYTFGSGTRLTVV.

The chain couples TRBV7-3 to TRBJ1-1; no clear D gene. CDR3 length: 14 amino acids. Germline V CDR1 and CDR2: SGHTA, FQGTGA. The V end was cut by 5 bases, the J end by 2 bases, with 12 bases between. The CDR3 DNA is TGTGCCAGCAGCCAAGTGAGGGAAAACACTGAAGCTTTCTTT. It is translated as CASSQVRENTEAFF. Together with reference TRBV7-3 and TRBJ1-1, the CDR3 gives the full variable domain: GAGVSQTPSNKVTEKGKYVELRCDPISGHTALYWYRQSLGQGPEFLIYFQGTGAADDSGLPNDRFFAVRPEGSVSTLKIQRTERGDSAVYLCASSQVRENTEAFFGQGTRLTVV.

The genes are TRBV6-6 and TRBJ1-1; the D is unclear. Looked up from germline, CDR1 is MNHNY and CDR2 is SVGAGI (reference sequence). There are 13 residues in the CDR3. V was pared by 6 bases and J by 4 bases, with 12 bases between. In DNA form, the CDR3 reads TGTGCCAGCAGAATGGTTGGTGGCACTGAAGCTTTCTTT. This codes for CASRMVGGTEAFF.

V usage is TRBV7-9 and J usage is TRBJ2-7; 7 nucleotides align to TRBD1. The germline V gene has CDR1 SEHNR and CDR2 FQNEAQ (reference sequence). V lost 8 bases, J lost 7 bases, and 14 bases stayed unmatched. The CDR3 has 14 residues. CDR3 sequence (DNA): TGTGCCAGCGTAGCCGGGACAGTAGTCTGGGAGCAGTACTTC. Its translation is CASVAGTVVWEQYF.

V and J are TRBV7-2 and TRBJ2-3; D remains ambiguous. Germline V gives CDR1 SGHTA, CDR2 FQGNSA. The ends were cut back, 4 bases at V and 5 bases at J, with 10 bases in the middle. The CDR3 extends over 13 amino acids. This chain's CDR3 is CASSCHPGDTQYF. DNA of the CDR3: TGTGCCAGCAGCTGCCATCCTGGAGATACGCAGTATTTT.

The chain links TRBV28 to TRBJ1-6, with a weak D call TRBD1 (5 bases). V was trimmed by 5 bases and J by 5 bases, leaving 16 bases between them. This CDR3 has 16 amino acids. Germline V lookup: CDR1 MDHEN, CDR2 SYDVKM. CDR3 amino acids: CASSLISDSNNSPLHF. As DNA, the CDR3 is TGTGCCAGCAGTCTCATTTCCGACAGTAATAATTCACCCCTCCACTTT.

This clone was seen just once. This sequence joins TRBV7-6 and TRBJ2-7; either TRBD1 or TRBD2 may supply D (5 bases each). With 1 base removed from V and 4 bases from J, the gap between germline ends came to 14 bases. Germline CDR1 and CDR2: SGHVS and FNYEAQ. The CDR3 has 15 residues. In DNA, the CDR3 is TGTGCCAGCAGCTTAGACGAGGGGAATCCATACGAGCAGTACTTC. It translates to CASSLDEGNPYEQYF. Looking up the rest from reference TRBV7-6 and TRBJ2-7 gives the full variable domain: GAGVSQSPRYKVTKRGQDVALRCDPISGHVSLYWYRQALGQGPEFLTYFNYEAQQDKSGLPNDRFSAERPEGSISTLTIQRTEQRDSAMYRCASSLDEGNPYEQYFGPGTRLTVT.

The chain joins TRBV7-8 to TRBJ2-1; 9 bases map to TRBD1. Germline values: CDR1 SGHVS, CDR2 FQNEAQ. The length of the CDR3 is 16 residues. J gave up 6 bases and V 4 bases, and 10 bases lay outside the gene matches. For the CDR3, the DNA is TGTGCCAGCAGCTCGCCGGGACAGGGCTTACTCAATGAGCAGTTCTTC. The encoded protein is CASSSPGQGLLNEQFF.

The gene calls are TRBV18 and TRBJ2-3; D remains ambiguous. Trimming left V 3 bases short and J 6 bases short, with 19 bases between. Germline values: CDR1 KGHSH, CDR2 LQKENI. The CDR3 runs to 16 residues. This CDR3 reads CASSPPIRAVLDTQYF. The CDR3 DNA reads as TGTGCCAGCTCACCGCCAATAAGGGCGGTACTTGATACGCAGTATTTT.

The chain couples TRBV6-1 to TRBJ2-1; TRBD2 agrees at 7 bases. CDR1 MNHNS and CDR2 SASEGT come from the germline V gene. Germline trimming cut 2 bases from V and 7 bases from J; bases unmatched to any gene: 11. The CDR3 is 16 amino acids. The DNA for the CDR3 is TGTGCCAGCAGTGAATCTACGACGGGACTACGTAATGAGCAGTTCTTC. The encoded protein is CASSESTTGLRNEQFF.